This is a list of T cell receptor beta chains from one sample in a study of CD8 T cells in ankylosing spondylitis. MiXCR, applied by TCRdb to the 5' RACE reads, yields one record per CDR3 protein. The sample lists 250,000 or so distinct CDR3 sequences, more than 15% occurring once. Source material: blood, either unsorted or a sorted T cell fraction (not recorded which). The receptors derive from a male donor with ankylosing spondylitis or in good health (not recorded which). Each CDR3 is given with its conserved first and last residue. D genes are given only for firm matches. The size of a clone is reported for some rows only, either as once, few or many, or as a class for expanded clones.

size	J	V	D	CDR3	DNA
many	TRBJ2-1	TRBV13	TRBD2	CASSQSGMGNNEQFF	TGTGCCAGCAGCCAAAGCGGGATGGGCAACAATGAGCAGTTCTTC
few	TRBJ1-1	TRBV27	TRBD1	CASSIHTGGTEAFF	TGTGCCAGCAGTATTCATACAGGGGGGACTGAAGCTTTCTTT
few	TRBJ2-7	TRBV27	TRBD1	CATRDRFYEQYF	TGTGCCACTCGGGACAGGTTCTACGAGCAGTACTTC
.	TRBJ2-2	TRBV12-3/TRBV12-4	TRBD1	CASMRSGGYTGELFF	TGTGCCAGCATGAGATCAGGGGGCTACACCGGGGAGCTGTTTTTT
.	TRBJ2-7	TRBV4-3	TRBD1	CASSQDPRTGGQYF	TGCGCCAGCAGCCAAGATCCCCGGACAGGGGGGCAGTACTTC
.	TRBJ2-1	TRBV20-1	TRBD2	CSARELAGVWGEQFF	TGCAGTGCTAGAGAACTAGCGGGAGTATGGGGTGAGCAGTTCTTC
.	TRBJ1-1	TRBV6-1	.	CASSNAGGVTEAFF	TGTGCCAGCTCTAACGCCGGTGGGGTGACTGAAGCTTTCTTT
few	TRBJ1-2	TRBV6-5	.	CASSYRPGRGYTF	TGTGCCAGCAGTTACCGTCCAGGGCGCGGCTACACCTTC
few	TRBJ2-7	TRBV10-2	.	CASSEPKPGEQYF	TGCGCCAGCAGTGAGCCGAAGCCGGGTGAGCAGTACTTC
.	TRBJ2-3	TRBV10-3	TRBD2	CAISELASGREDTQYF	TGTGCCATCAGTGAGTTGGCTAGCGGGAGGGAGGATACGCAGTATTTT
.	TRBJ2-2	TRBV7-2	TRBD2	CASSYQAGGTGELFF	TGTGCCAGCAGCTACCAAGCGGGAGGGACCGGGGAGCTGTTTTTT
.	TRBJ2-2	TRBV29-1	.	CSVEGGSVTGELFF	TGCAGCGTTGAAGGTGGGAGTGTCACCGGGGAGCTGTTTTTT
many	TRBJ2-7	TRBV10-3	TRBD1	CAISESGQLLYEQYF	TGTGCCATCAGTGAGTCGGGACAGCTCCTCTACGAGCAGTACTTC
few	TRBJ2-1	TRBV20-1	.	CSARAGRYNEQFF	TGCAGTGCTAGGGCAGGGAGGTACAATGAGCAGTTCTTC
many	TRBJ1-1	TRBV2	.	CASDETSNTEAFF	TGTGCCAGCGATGAGACATCGAACACTGAAGCTTTCTTT
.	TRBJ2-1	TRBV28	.	CASSLLGAWGDNEQFF	TGTGCCAGCAGTTTACTCGGAGCGTGGGGGGACAATGAGCAGTTCTTC
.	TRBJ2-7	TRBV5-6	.	CASSLVDTLLYEQYF	TGTGCCAGCAGCTTGGTTGATACCCTACTCTACGAGCAGTACTTC
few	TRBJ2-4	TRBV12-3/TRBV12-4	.	CASSFWGPEAKNIQYF	TGTGCCAGCAGTTTTTGGGGGCCCGAGGCCAAAAACATTCAGTACTTC
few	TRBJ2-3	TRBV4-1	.	CASSQGVLWGDGTDTQYF	TGCGCCAGCAGCCAAGGGGTCCTTTGGGGGGACGGCACAGATACGCAGTATTTT
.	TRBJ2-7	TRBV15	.	CATSRDRPGPNYEQYF	TGTGCCACCAGCAGAGATCGCCCAGGACCCAACTACGAGCAGTACTTC
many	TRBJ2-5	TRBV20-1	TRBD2	CSARARLAGGYRETQYF	TGCAGTGCTAGAGCCAGACTAGCGGGAGGGTACCGGGAGACCCAGTACTTC
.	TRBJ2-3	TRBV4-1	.	CASSRVRGSTDTQYF	TGCGCCAGCAGCCGGGTCCGGGGGAGCACAGATACGCAGTATTTT
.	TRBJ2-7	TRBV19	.	CASSIASGSGAYEQYF	TGTGCCAGTAGTATTGCATCCGGCTCCGGGGCCTACGAGCAGTACTTC
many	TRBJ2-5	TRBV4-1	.	CASSQQGYETQYF	TGCGCCAGCAGCCAACAGGGTTACGAGACCCAGTACTTC
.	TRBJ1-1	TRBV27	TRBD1	CASTDREKTEAFF	TGTGCCAGCACCGACAGGGAGAAGACTGAAGCTTTCTTT
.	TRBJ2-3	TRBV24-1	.	CATSDFPDTQYF	TGTGCCACCAGTGATTTCCCCGATACGCAGTATTTT
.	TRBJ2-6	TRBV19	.	CASSSSSGANVLTF	TGTGCCAGTAGTTCGAGCTCTGGGGCCAACGTCCTGACTTTC
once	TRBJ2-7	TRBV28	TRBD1	CASSLYPPSGGYDEQYF	TGTGCCAGCAGTTTATATCCGCCGTCAGGGGGTTACGACGAGCAGTACTTC
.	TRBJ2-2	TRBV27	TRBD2	CASSRGREGTGELFF	TGTGCCAGCAGTCGCGGGAGGGAGGGCACCGGGGAGCTGTTTTTT
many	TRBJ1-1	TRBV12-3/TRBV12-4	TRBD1	CASSPRDRGLNTEAFF	TGTGCCAGCAGTCCCCGGGACAGGGGCCTGAACACTGAAGCTTTCTTT
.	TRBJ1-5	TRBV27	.	CASQAFGPPPQHF	TGTGCCAGCCAAGCCTTTGGGCCGCCGCCCCAGCATTTT
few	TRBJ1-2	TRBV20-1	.	CSAPDNYGYTF	TGCAGTGCCCCGGACAACTATGGCTACACCTTC
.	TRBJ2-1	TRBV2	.	CASSEPGDEQFF	TGTGCCAGCAGTGAACCCGGCGATGAGCAGTTCTTC
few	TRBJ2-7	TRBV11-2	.	CASSLGPQYEQYF	TGTGCCAGCAGCTTAGGGCCCCAGTACGAGCAGTACTTC
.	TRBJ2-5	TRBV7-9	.	CASSRRWAKETQYF	TGTGCCAGCAGCCGTCGCTGGGCTAAAGAGACCCAGTACTTC
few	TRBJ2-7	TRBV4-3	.	CASSQVPGAYEQYF	TGCGCCAGCAGCCAAGTTCCGGGGGCCTACGAGCAGTACTTC
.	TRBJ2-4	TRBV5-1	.	CASSLVVAGELAKNIQYF	TGCGCCAGCAGCTTGGTTGTAGCAGGGGAACTAGCCAAAAACATTCAGTACTTC
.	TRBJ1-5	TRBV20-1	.	CSARVGQSNQPQHF	TGCAGTGCTAGAGTAGGACAAAGCAATCAGCCCCAGCATTTT
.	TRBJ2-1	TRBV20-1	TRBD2	CSAFSGISYNEQFF	TGCAGTGCTTTTAGCGGGATCTCCTACAATGAGCAGTTCTTC
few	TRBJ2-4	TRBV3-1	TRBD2	CASSQARTSGENIQYF	TGTGCCAGCAGCCAAGCTAGGACTAGCGGTGAAAACATTCAGTACTTC
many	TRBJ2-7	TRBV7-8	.	CASSYDLSYEQYF	TGTGCCAGCAGCTACGACCTTTCCTACGAGCAGTACTTC
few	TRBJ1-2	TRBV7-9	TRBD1	CASSTSLRTGASLGYTF	TGTGCCAGCAGCACATCCCTGCGGACAGGGGCTTCACTCGGCTACACCTTC
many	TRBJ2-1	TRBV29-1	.	CSVGAGTGAFSYNEQFF	TGCAGCGTGGGAGCGGGGACAGGCGCTTTCTCCTACAATGAGCAGTTCTTC
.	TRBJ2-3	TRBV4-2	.	CASSQDERLEDTQYF	TGTGCCAGCAGCCAAGATGAAAGGTTGGAGGATACGCAGTATTTT
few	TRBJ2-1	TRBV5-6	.	CASSLSGGGYNEQFF	TGTGCCAGCAGCTTGAGTGGGGGAGGTTACAATGAGCAGTTCTTC
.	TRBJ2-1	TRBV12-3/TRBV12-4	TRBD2	CASRGTSGRIGEQFF	TGTGCCAGCAGGGGGACTAGCGGGAGAATTGGCGAGCAGTTCTTC
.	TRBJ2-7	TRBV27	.	CASHSYQGLSYEQYF	TGTGCCAGCCATTCCTATCAGGGACTTTCCTACGAGCAGTACTTC
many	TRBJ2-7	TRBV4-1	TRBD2	CASSQAEGGRSYEQYF	TGCGCCAGCAGCCAAGCTGAAGGCGGGAGGTCCTACGAGCAGTACTTC
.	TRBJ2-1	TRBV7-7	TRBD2	CASSLGREVSYNEQFF	TGTGCTAGCAGCTTGGGGCGGGAGGTTTCCTACAATGAGCAGTTCTTC
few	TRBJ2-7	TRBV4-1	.	CASSPQALASEQYF	TGCGCCAGCAGCCCCCAAGCGTTGGCTAGCGAGCAGTACTTC
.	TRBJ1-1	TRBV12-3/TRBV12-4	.	CASSIIRLNTEAFF	TGTGCCAGCAGCATCATCAGGTTGAACACTGAAGCTTTCTTT
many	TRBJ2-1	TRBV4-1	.	CASSAVNEQFF	TGCGCCAGCAGCGCAGTAAATGAGCAGTTCTTC
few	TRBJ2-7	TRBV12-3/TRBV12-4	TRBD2	CASTESPGTSDHEQYF	TGTGCCAGCACCGAGTCACCCGGGACTAGCGACCACGAGCAGTACTTC
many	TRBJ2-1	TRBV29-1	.	CSAYGTESYNEQFF	TGCAGCGCGTACGGGACGGAGTCCTACAATGAGCAGTTCTTC
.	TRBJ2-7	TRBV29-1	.	CSVEVGSSYEQYF	TGCAGCGTTGAGGTCGGTAGCTCCTACGAGCAGTACTTC